Below are 8 T cell receptor beta chains sequenced from a single sample in a study of cytomegalovirus exposure and HLA in healthy donors. PCR was performed using 60 Vbeta and 13 Jbeta primers. Sequencing used immunoSEQ multiplex PCR; TCRdb keeps in-frame clones, though not all of them. The table lists approximately 150,000 clones, 75% to 85% of them singletons. The sample was PBMCs. The receptors stem from a human donor in good health.

This clone has more than one count but fewer than ten. The chain couples TRBV7-9 to TRBJ2-1, with a possible D match to TRBD2 (6 bases). Germline V gene sequence: CDR1 SEHNR, CDR2 FQNEAQ (reference sequence). CDR3 length equals 17 residues. Trimming took off 5 bases at V and 8 bases at J, with 25 bases between the two ends. The CDR3 sequence is CASSLREVSGGDDEQFF. CDR3 nucleotide sequence: TGTGCCAGCAGCCTAAGGGAGGTTAGTGGGGGAGACGATGAGCAGTTCTTC. Full variable domain (outside the CDR3, taken from reference TRBV7-9 and TRBJ2-1): DTGVSQNPRHKITKRGQNVTFRCDPISEHNRLYWYRQTLGQGPEFLTYFQNEAQLEKSRLLSDRFSAERPKGSFSTLEIQRTEQGDSAMYLCASSLREVSGGDDEQFFGPGTRLTVL.

This clone occurred a few times. The V gene is TRBV19, the J gene TRBJ1-1, with 8 bases lining up with TRBD1. Germline V gives CDR1 LNHDA, CDR2 SQIVND (reference sequence). CDR3 size: 13 residues. V dropped 5 bases and J dropped 7; count of bases not matched to a gene: 6. The CDR3 DNA follows: TGTGCCAGTAGTTTCACAGGGGGGAATGAAGCTTTCTTT. Translating gives CASSFTGGNEAFF.

This clone was counted a few times. This chain connects TRBV27 to TRBJ1-1; 8 nucleotides match TRBD1. The V segment lost 7 bases and the J segment 0 bases; nucleotides outside the gene matches: 7. There are 15 residues in the CDR3. CDR1 is MNHEY, CDR2 SMNVEV, per germline (reference sequence). DNA of the CDR3: TGTGCCAGCAAAATCTCAGGGGGCATGAACACTGAAGCTTTCTTT. It yields the protein CASKISGGMNTEAFF.

The chain recombines TRBV5-6 with TRBJ2-7; D is perhaps TRBD2 (6 bases). The V gene lost 5 bases and the J gene lost 0 bases, with 15 bases spanning the gap. Germline V CDR1 and CDR2: SGHDT, YYEEEE. The CDR3 is 15 amino acids. CDR3 nucleotide sequence: TGTGCCAGCAGGAATAGCGGTACTTTCTCCTACGAGCAGTACTTC. This gives the protein CASRNSGTFSYEQYF.

The chain couples TRBV2 to TRBJ1-2, with 7 positions matching TRBD1. Germline V lookup: CDR1 SNHLY, CDR2 FYNNEI. After removal of 4 bases from V and 4 bases from J, the junction contained 3 bases not matched to a gene. The CDR3 spans 13 residues. CDR3 sequence (DNA): TGTGCCAGCAGTGCCGACAGGGCCTATGGCTACACCTTC. It yields the protein CASSADRAYGYTF.

The chain couples TRBV7-9 to TRBJ2-7, with D maybe TRBD1 (6 bases). The CDR3 is 14 residues long. Germline V CDR1 and CDR2: SEHNR, FQNEAQ (reference sequence). Trimming took 3 bases from V and 2 from J, leaving 11 bases between them. The CDR3 DNA sequence: TGTGCCAGCAGCTTTCGGGACAATACCTACGAGCAGTACTTC. It is translated as CASSFRDNTYEQYF.

V gene TRBV27 combines with J gene TRBJ1-5; 10 bases agree with TRBD1. Germline V gene lookup returns CDR1 MNHEY and CDR2 SMNVEV (reference sequence). The V and J ends lost 5 bases and 7 bases, in that order; junction bases with no gene match: 5. The CDR3 has 14 residues. The CDR3 loop reads CASSADRGGQPQHF. The DNA of the CDR3 is TGTGCCAGCAGTGCGGACAGGGGGGGCCAGCCCCAGCATTTT.

The J gene is TRBJ2-7, the V gene TRBV27; no clear D. Germline CDR1 is MNHEY and CDR2 is SMNVEV (reference sequence). The CDR3 covers 14 residues. The germline V and J ends were trimmed by 2 bases and 1 base, with 9 bases remaining between them. The chain's CDR3 is CASSLGRRSYEQYF. The CDR3 nucleotides are TGTGCCAGCAGTTTAGGTAGGAGATCCTACGAGCAGTACTTC.